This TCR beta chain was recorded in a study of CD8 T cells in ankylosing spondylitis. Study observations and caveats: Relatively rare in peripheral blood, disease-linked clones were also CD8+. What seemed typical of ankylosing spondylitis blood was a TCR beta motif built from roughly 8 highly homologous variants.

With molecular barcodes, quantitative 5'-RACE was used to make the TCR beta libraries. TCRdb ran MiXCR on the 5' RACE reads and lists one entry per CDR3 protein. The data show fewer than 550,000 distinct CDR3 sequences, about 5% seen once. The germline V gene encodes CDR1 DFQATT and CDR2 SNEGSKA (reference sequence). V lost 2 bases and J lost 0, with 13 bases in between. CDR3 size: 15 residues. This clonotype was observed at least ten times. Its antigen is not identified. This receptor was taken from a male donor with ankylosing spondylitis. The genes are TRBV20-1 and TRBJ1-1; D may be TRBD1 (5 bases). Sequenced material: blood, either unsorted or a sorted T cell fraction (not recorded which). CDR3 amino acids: CSARRTSPMNTEAFF. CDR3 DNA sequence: TGCAGTGCTAGAAGGACATCCCCAATGAACACTGAAGCTTTCTTT.